A single sample gave rise to the 29 T cell receptor beta chains below, sequenced in a study of T cells after yellow fever vaccination. TCRdb reprocessed the 5' RACE reads with MiXCR, giving one entry per CDR3 protein. The sample yields 300,000 to 400,000 distinct CDR3 sequences, around 6.4% seen once. This specimen consisted of PBMCs, obtained 5 days after the yellow fever booster vaccination. The receptors originated from a man aged 25 to 40 who received the YFV17D yellow fever vaccine.

This rearrangement joins TRBV6-4 to TRBJ1-1, with TRBD1 matching over 9 bases. The length of the CDR3 is 15 residues. Germline V CDR1 and CDR2: MRHNA, SNTAGT. Trimming removed 5 bases from V and 4 bases from J; junction bases left unmatched: 8. The CDR3 DNA reads as TGTGCCAGCAGTAAAACCGGGACAGGGAGCACTGAAGCTTTCTTT. Translating it yields CASSKTGTGSTEAFF.

Of note for this clonotype: This may be a read error, as it is one base from a much larger clone. The V call is TRBV21-1, the J call TRBJ2-7; no check of the table's D call, TRBD1, against the DNA was made. TRBV21-1 has pseudogene status. The CDR3 length is 14 residues. The CDR3 DNA reads TGTGCCAGCAGCACCTCCGGGACAAAGGTCGAGCAGAACTTC. Its protein is CASSTSGTKVEQNF.

Ten or more counts support this clonotype. This chain connects TRBV29-1 to TRBJ2-7, with D hard to call. The CDR3 has 11 residues. The germline CDR1 and CDR2 sequences are SQVTM and ANQGSEA. V gave up 4 bases and J gave up 6 bases, with 10 bases separating them. CDR3: CSVVGLGEQYF. CDR3 in DNA: TGCAGCGTTGTTGGTTTAGGCGAGCAGTACTTC.

The gene calls are TRBV3-1 and TRBJ2-7; D might be TRBD2 (6 bases). The CDR3 runs to 13 residues. V shed 0 bases and J shed 7 bases, with 10 bases lying between them. Germline lookup yields CDR1 LGHDT and CDR2 YNNKEL (reference sequence). The CDR3 DNA follows: TGTGCCAGCAGCCAAGATAGGGCGGGGGAGCAGTACTTC. This gives the protein CASSQDRAGEQYF.

This rearrangement joins TRBV14 to TRBJ2-3; D uncertain. The ends were cut back, 1 base at V and 2 bases at J, with 4 bases in the middle. The CDR3 has 13 amino acids. Germline assignment: CDR1 SGHDN and CDR2 FVKESK. The CDR3 DNA follows: TGTGCCAGCAGCCAAGGCATCACAGATACGCAGTATTTT. Its protein product is CASSQGITDTQYF.

The sample holds many counts of this clonotype. The rearrangement uses TRBV7-9 and TRBJ2-3; D uncertain. V was pared by 6 bases and J by 0 bases, with 7 bases between. The length of the CDR3 is 13 residues. Germline lookup yields CDR1 SEHNR and CDR2 FQNEAQ (reference sequence). The CDR3 DNA sequence: TGTGCCAGCAGTACCCAGAGCACAGATACGCAGTATTTT. Encoded protein: CASSTQSTDTQYF.

This clonotype was counted between two and nine times. The V gene is TRBV6-1, the J gene TRBJ2-5, with D possibly matching TRBD2 (6 bases). The ends were cut back, 3 bases at V and 5 bases at J, with 10 bases in the middle. This CDR3 contains 13 residues. Germline CDR1 MNHNS, CDR2 SASEGT. This chain's CDR3 is CASSDAEGETQYF. In DNA, the CDR3 is TGTGCCAGCAGTGACGCGGAGGGGGAGACCCAGTACTTC.

This clonotype occurred many times. This chain uses TRBV19 with TRBJ2-3, with D possibly being TRBD1 (6 bases). CDR1 and CDR2 from the germline V gene are LNHDA and SQIVND (reference sequence). The germline V and J ends were trimmed by 8 bases and 3 bases, with 24 bases remaining between them. The CDR3 runs 17 residues. The CDR3 is CASVPTGRIPRTDTQYF. The CDR3 DNA follows: TGTGCCAGTGTCCCGACAGGACGGATACCTCGGACAGATACGCAGTATTTT.

This clonotype was observed a few times. The chain recombines TRBV5-1 with TRBJ2-3, with TRBD2 as a possible D gene (5 bases). This CDR3 contains 15 residues. Germline lookup yields CDR1 SGHRS and CDR2 YFSETQ. V lost 0 bases to trimming and J lost 3 bases, with 11 bases between them. In DNA form, the CDR3 reads TGCGCCAGCAGCTTGGCGGGGATGTTAACAGATACGCAGTATTTT. It specifies CASSLAGMLTDTQYF.

This clonotype was recorded many times. The chain is built from TRBV29-1 and TRBJ1-4; weak D call: TRBD1 (5 bases). V shed 4 bases and J shed 3 bases, with 9 bases lying between them. CDR1 is SQVTM, CDR2 ANQGSEA, per germline. CDR3 length: 13 residues. CDR3 amino acids: CSVVWGSNEKLFF. CDR3 DNA sequence: TGCAGCGTTGTGTGGGGCTCTAATGAAAAACTGTTTTTT.

At least ten counts were recorded for this clonotype. V is TRBV20-1 and J is TRBJ2-3; D remains unclear. The CDR3 runs 14 residues. Germline CDR1 reads DFQATT; CDR2 reads SNEGSKA (reference sequence). Trimming took off 6 bases at V and 0 bases at J, with 13 bases between the two ends. CDR3 sequence (DNA): TGCAGTGCCTACTGGGGTTCTAGCACAGATACGCAGTATTTT. Encoded protein: CSAYWGSSTDTQYF.

In its sample, this clonotype was seen many times. The chain uses TRBV5-1 and TRBJ2-2; 9 positions agree with TRBD1. V trimming: 5 bases; J trimming: 2 bases; junction bases outside the gene matches: 4. Looked up from germline, CDR1 is SGHRS and CDR2 is YFSETQ. The CDR3 runs 15 residues. The chain's CDR3 is CASRRTGVNTGELFF. The CDR3, as DNA: TGCGCCAGCAGGAGGACAGGGGTAAACACCGGGGAGCTGTTTTTT.

This clonotype was detected many times. The chain joins TRBV28 to TRBJ1-2; a weak D match, TRBD1 (5 bases). This CDR3 is 13 amino acids long. Trimming stripped 6 bases from V and 4 bases from J, with 12 bases between. Germline CDR1 and CDR2: MDHEN and SYDVKM. For the CDR3, the DNA is TGTGCCAGCAGCCCAGGGTTAGGCTATGGCTACACCTTC. It yields the protein CASSPGLGYGYTF.

This clonotype was observed a few times. V is TRBV7-2 and J is TRBJ2-7; D is unclear. The CDR3 consists of 13 residues. The V gene's germline CDR1 is SGHTA and CDR2 FQGNSA. Trimming left V 4 bases short and J 5 bases short, with 12 bases between. The CDR3 DNA is TGTGCCAGCAGCTCGCGCAGGAACCACGAGCAGTACTTC. Translation gives CASSSRRNHEQYF.

This clonotype was observed a handful of times. V is TRBV9 and J is TRBJ2-1; D may match TRBD1 or TRBD2 (6 bases each). CDR1 is SGDLS, CDR2 YYNGEE, per germline. The CDR3 contains 19 residues. Between the trimmed V and J ends, which lost 0 bases and 9 bases, there was a span of 28 bases. CDR3: CASSVEPYSPAGRGGEQFF. DNA of the CDR3: TGTGCCAGCAGCGTAGAACCTTATAGCCCCGCGGGGCGAGGGGGTGAGCAGTTCTTC.

In this sample, this clonotype turned up many times. V and J are TRBV7-9 and TRBJ2-3; weak D call: TRBD2 (5 bases). The length of the CDR3 is 17 residues. Germline CDR1 reads SEHNR; CDR2 reads FQNEAQ (reference sequence). Trimming cost V 2 bases and J 4 bases, with 19 bases left between them. The CDR3 is CASSLPGAEGYADTQYF. The DNA of the CDR3 is TGTGCCAGCAGCTTACCCGGCGCCGAGGGATACGCAGATACGCAGTATTTT.

This clonotype has only a few counts. The chain recombines TRBV12-3 or TRBV12-4 with TRBJ2-4, with 13 positions matching TRBD2. J gave up 15 bases and V 5 bases, and 7 bases lay outside the gene matches. This CDR3 contains 13 residues. CDR3: CASSLGLAGDAYF. DNA for the CDR3: TGTGCCAGCAGTCTCGGACTAGCGGGAGATGCGTACTTC.

This clonotype was seen ten or more times. This sequence joins TRBV5-6 and TRBJ2-3; D tentatively fits TRBD1 or TRBD2 (5 bases each). The V end was cut by 4 bases, the J end by 5 bases, with 17 bases between. CDR1 SGHDT and CDR2 YYEEEE come from the germline V gene. The CDR3 totals 15 residues. CDR3 in DNA: TGTGCCAGCAGCATAGCGCCCAGGGCTATAGATACGCAGTATTTT. Translated, it gives CASSIAPRAIDTQYF. The full variable domain, rest sourced from reference TRBV5-6 and TRBJ2-3, is DAGVTQSPTHLIKTRGQQVTLRCSPKSGHDTVSWYQQALGQGPQFIFQYYEEEERQRGNFPDRFSGHQFPNYSSELNVNALLLGDSALYLCASSIAPRAIDTQYFGPGTRLTVL.

This clonotype was counted only a few times. The V and J genes are TRBV6-2 or TRBV6-3 and TRBJ2-2, with D unresolved. With 2 bases removed from V and 4 bases from J, the gap between germline ends came to 8 bases. This CDR3 has 14 amino acids. The V gene's germline CDR1 is MNHEY and CDR2 SVGEGT. The chain's CDR3 is CASSYLALTGELFF. CDR3 sequence (DNA): TGTGCCAGCAGTTACCTTGCCCTCACCGGGGAGCTGTTTTTT.

This clonotype was observed a few times. The chain joins TRBV6-5 to TRBJ2-2; D ambiguous. From germline, CDR1 is MNHEY and CDR2 SVGAGI. The CDR3 totals 15 residues. The germline V and J ends were trimmed by 4 bases and 4 bases, with 13 bases remaining between them. CDR3 DNA: TGTGCCAGCAGTTCACAGCGTATACTCACCGGGGAGCTGTTTTTT. Its translation is CASSSQRILTGELFF.

In this sample, this clonotype turned up a few times. V and J are TRBV7-2 and TRBJ1-2; no reliable D call. The CDR3 runs to 11 residues. Germline-derived CDR1 and CDR2 are SGHTA and FQGNSA. V shed 3 bases and J shed 14 bases, with 13 bases lying between them. This CDR3 is CASSFNTDQTF. In nucleotides, the CDR3 is TGTGCCAGCAGCTTCAACACGGACCAAACCTTC.

V is TRBV6-1 and J is TRBJ2-5, with TRBD1 matching 12 bases. The J segment lost 5 bases and the V segment lost 5 bases, leaving 6 bases of the junction unmatched. This CDR3 comprises 15 residues. CDR1 is MNHNS and CDR2 is SASEGT in the germline V gene. CDR3 nucleotides: TGTGCCAGCAGTCTCCGGGACAGGGGGCTCGAGACCCAGTACTTC. Translated: CASSLRDRGLETQYF.

A few counts support this clonotype. This chain connects TRBV5-1 to TRBJ1-2; a weak D match, TRBD1 (6 bases). CDR1 and CDR2 (germline): SGHRS, YFSETQ. The CDR3 covers 13 residues. Deletions cut 3 bases from V and 4 bases from J, with 10 bases between. CDR3 in amino acids: CASSSGGSYGYTF. CDR3 coding DNA: TGCGCCAGCAGCTCCGGGGGCAGCTATGGCTACACCTTC.

The rearrangement joins TRBV6-5 to TRBJ1-2; D uncertain. The CDR3 extends over 16 amino acids. CDR1 and CDR2 from the germline V gene are MNHEY and SVGAGI. Trimming removed 0 bases at V and 7 bases at J, with 18 bases between. CDR3 bases: TGTGCCAGCAGTTACTCGAGTATTAACTTGGTGGGTGGCTACACCTTC. This gives the protein CASSYSSINLVGGYTF.

The DNA for the CDR3 is TGTGCCAGCAGCGGCGGGGATCCTAGCACAGATACGCAGTATTTT. Its translation: CASSGGDPSTDTQYF. V usage is TRBV7-9 and J usage is TRBJ2-3; D perhaps matches TRBD2 (6 bases). CDR3 length: 15 amino acids. V lost 5 bases and J lost 0, with 12 bases in between. Looked up from germline, CDR1 is SEHNR and CDR2 is FQNEAQ (reference sequence). Complete variable domain (other parts from reference TRBV7-9 and TRBJ2-3): DTGVSQNPRHKITKRGQNVTFRCDPISEHNRLYWYRQTLGQGPEFLTYFQNEAQLEKSRLLSDRFSAERPKGSFSTLEIQRTEQGDSAMYLCASSGGDPSTDTQYFGPGTRLTVL.

This clonotype has just a few counts. The chain joins TRBV5-4 to TRBJ2-7; 11 bases align to TRBD2. This CDR3 region has 15 residues. CDR1 and CDR2 from the germline V gene are SGHNT and YYREEE (reference sequence). J gave up 2 bases and V 5 bases, and 6 bases lay outside the gene matches. DNA of the CDR3: TGTGCCAGCAGTTCTAGCGGGAGGCCGGCCTACGAGCAGTACTTC. It codes for CASSSSGRPAYEQYF.

This clonotype was seen a handful of times. This chain joins TRBV20-1 and TRBJ2-1, with 8 positions matching TRBD2. Germline assignment: CDR1 DFQATT and CDR2 SNEGSKA (reference sequence). CDR3 length: 14 residues. With 4 bases clipped from V and 6 bases from J, the junction kept 8 bases outside the gene matches. The CDR3 protein is CSAIGSGSINEQFF. CDR3 DNA sequence: TGCAGTGCTATAGGCAGCGGGAGTATCAATGAGCAGTTCTTC.

This clonotype was counted only a few times. This chain connects TRBV23-1 to TRBJ2-5; D assignment may be TRBD1 or TRBD2 (9 bases each). TRBV23-1 is placed among ORFs of uncertain function. The CDR3 loop spans 20 amino acids. CDR3 in amino acids: CATGTGFFLAGTSGGETQYF. CDR3 bases: TGCGCTACCGGGACAGGGTTTTTTCTAGCGGGAACTTCCGGGGGAGAGACCCAGTACTTC.

The chain employs TRBV6-1 and TRBJ1-2; D is possibly TRBD1 (5 bases). CDR1 is MNHNS, CDR2 SASEGT, per germline. This CDR3 region has 13 residues. V lost 6 bases to trimming and J lost 4 bases, with 12 bases between them. In DNA form, the CDR3 reads TGTGCCAGCAGAGGGACGGGGGGCTATGGCTACACCTTC. The encoded protein is CASRGTGGYGYTF.